A single sample is the source of the 6 T cell receptor beta chains below, sequenced in a study of CD8 T cells in ankylosing spondylitis. General study findings and limits: Among TCR beta sequences, a motif of eight highly homologous variants appeared characteristic of ankylosing spondylitis blood.

These receptors' targets are unknown. TCRdb re-called the 5' RACE reads with MiXCR, one entry per CDR3 protein. The sample gives around 770,000 distinct CDR3 sequences, roughly 12% of which show up once; about 0.5% is in the top ten. The sample consisted of blood, either unsorted or a sorted T cell fraction (not recorded which). Source of these receptors: a male donor with ankylosing spondylitis.

This clonotype appeared many times. The chain joins TRBV7-2 to TRBJ2-7, with a possible D match to TRBD2 (5 bases). The ends were cut back, 3 bases at V and 1 base at J, with 10 bases in the middle. This CDR3 is 14 amino acids long. Germline values: CDR1 SGHTA, CDR2 FQGNSA. This CDR3 reads CASSFDSASYEQYF. CDR3 DNA: TGTGCCAGCAGCTTTGATAGCGCATCCTACGAGCAGTACTTC.

This clonotype has only one observation. This chain links TRBV29-1 with TRBJ2-2, with D tentatively TRBD1 (5 bases). Trimming pared 0 bases from V and 2 bases from J, leaving 13 bases between. CDR1 is SQVTM and CDR2 is ANQGSEA in the germline V gene. The CDR3 extends over 16 amino acids. CDR3: CSVEDMRQGNTGELFF. In DNA, the CDR3 is TGCAGCGTTGAAGATATGAGGCAGGGCAACACCGGGGAGCTGTTTTTT.

This sequence joins TRBV6-5 and TRBJ2-7; no clear D. The germline V gene has CDR1 MNHEY and CDR2 SVGAGI. CDR3 length: 14 residues. V was shortened by 1 base and J by 0 bases, with 7 bases between the two germline ends. In DNA, the CDR3 is TGTGCCAGCAGTTACTTCGCTAGCTCCTACGAGCAGTACTTC. Protein product: CASSYFASSYEQYF.

The genes are TRBV20-1 and TRBJ2-7; the match to TRBD2 covers 7 bases. Per germline, CDR1 DFQATT and CDR2 SNEGSKA (reference sequence). The CDR3 loop spans 14 amino acids. V was clipped by 4 bases and J by 3 bases; unmatched bases: 9. The DNA of the CDR3 is TGCAGTGCTAAGGTGGATCGGGGGGTCTACGAGCAGTACTTC. Its protein product is CSAKVDRGVYEQYF.

The CDR3 nucleotides read TGCAGTGCTAGAGATATGACAGGCTACGGCTACACCTTC. Residues: CSARDMTGYGYTF. The chain uses TRBV20-1 and TRBJ1-2; D may be TRBD1 (6 bases). Trimming shortened V by 0 bases and J by 8 bases, and 13 bases separated the two germline ends. The CDR3 is 13 residues long. Germline assignment: CDR1 DFQATT and CDR2 SNEGSKA (reference sequence).

The V and J genes are TRBV20-1 and TRBJ2-7; D might be TRBD1 (7 bases). CDR3 length: 14 residues. Trimming took 6 bases from V and 3 from J, leaving 18 bases between them. Germline lookup yields CDR1 DFQATT and CDR2 SNEGSKA (reference sequence). CDR3 coding DNA: TGCAGTGCCCCGAATCGACAGGGAGGCTACGAGCAGTACTTC. It is translated as CSAPNRQGGYEQYF.